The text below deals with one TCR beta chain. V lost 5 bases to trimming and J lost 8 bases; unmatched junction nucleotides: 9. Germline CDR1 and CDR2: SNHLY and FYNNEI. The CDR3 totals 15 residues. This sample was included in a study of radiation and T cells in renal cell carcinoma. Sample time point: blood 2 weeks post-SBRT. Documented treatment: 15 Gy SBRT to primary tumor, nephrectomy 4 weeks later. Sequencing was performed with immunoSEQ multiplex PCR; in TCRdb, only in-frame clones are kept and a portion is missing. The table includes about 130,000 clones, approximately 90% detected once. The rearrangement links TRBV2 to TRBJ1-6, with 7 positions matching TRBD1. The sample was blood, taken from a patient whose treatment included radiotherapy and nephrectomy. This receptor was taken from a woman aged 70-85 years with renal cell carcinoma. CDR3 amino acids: CASSWTRTGDSPLHF. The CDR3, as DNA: TGTGCCAGCAGTTGGACACGAACAGGGGATTCACCCCTCCACTTT.